The rows below give T cell receptor beta chains drawn from one sample of a study of shared clonotypes between healthy human individuals. Data came from immunoSEQ multiplex PCR; TCRdb stores just in-frame clones and leaves some out. This table holds 1.6 million or so clones, around 97% found once. Sequencing was performed on naive CD4+ T cells sorted from blood. Every receptor here comes from a man younger than 45 in good health. CDR3s include the opening cysteine and the closing phenylalanine or tryptophan. The order of the fields is D gene, J gene, V gene, CDR3 protein. A D gene is named only where the DNA matches it firmly.

- | TRBJ1-3 | TRBV5-1 | CASSSTAISGNTIYF
- | TRBJ2-1 | TRBV29-1 | CSAPPGLPYNEQFF
TRBD2 | TRBJ2-7 | TRBV10-2 | CASRNSGLAYEQYF
- | TRBJ2-2 | TRBV28 | CASRGTGGGRTGELFF
- | TRBJ2-6 | TRBV5-4 | CASSPRGGNVLTF
- | TRBJ2-3 | TRBV5-6 | CASSLAGAWVQYF
TRBD2 | TRBJ2-1 | TRBV6-4 | CASSDSVTSGSRRQFF
TRBD1 | TRBJ2-2 | TRBV6-1 | CASSGQGIGTGELFF
- | TRBJ1-4 | TRBV4-1 | CASSQGSGSKLFF
- | TRBJ1-5 | TRBV4-1 | CASSQDLGLNQPQHF
- | TRBJ2-2 | TRBV2 | CATTWDGRNTGELFF
TRBD1 | TRBJ2-1 | TRBV6-5 | CASSYSRQGNNEQFF
- | TRBJ2-2 | TRBV11-3 | CASSLSPTWAGELFF
- | TRBJ2-5 | TRBV5-5 | CASSFSSHQETQYF
TRBD2 | TRBJ2-1 | TRBV9 | CASSVTGGNTGYNEQFF
- | TRBJ2-7 | TRBV19 | CASSPRLNTYEQYF
TRBD2 | TRBJ2-1 | TRBV29-1 | CSVQGRQRTSGASGRGQFF
TRBD1 | TRBJ2-7 | TRBV30 | CAWGQAGYEQYF
- | TRBJ2-5 | TRBV4-3 | CASSQDLVPGGETQYF
TRBD2 | TRBJ2-2 | TRBV9 | CASSVYLAGVVAGELFF
TRBD2 | TRBJ2-3 | TRBV28 | CASSSTSGSADTQYF
- | TRBJ2-6 | TRBV7-6 | CASSPGVSSGANVLTF
TRBD2 | TRBJ2-2 | TRBV4-3 | CASSQLGLAGITGELFF
TRBD1 | TRBJ2-1 | TRBV7-9 | CASRRSGTAVREQFF
- | TRBJ2-2 | TRBV12-5 | CASGLVVAGRTGELFF
TRBD2 | TRBJ2-5 | TRBV2 | CASSEPKLAGGGETQYF
- | TRBJ1-2 | TRBV5-4 | CASSLPLGGEFNYGYTF
- | TRBJ1-2 | TRBV28 | CASRRGGGYTF
TRBD2 | TRBJ2-1 | TRBV4-2 | CASSPGLAGYLNNEQFF
- | TRBJ2-5 | TRBV6-5 | CASSYWQETQYF
- | TRBJ2-3 | TRBV14 | CASSDTLADYTDTQYF
TRBD2 | TRBJ2-7 | TRBV5-1 | CASSFGTTNYEQYF
TRBD1 | TRBJ1-1 | TRBV19 | CASSLLGQGSTEAFF
- | TRBJ2-2 | TRBV4-2 | CASSRGSDANTGELFF
TRBD1 | TRBJ2-7 | TRBV5-1 | CASSSSGTGGYEQYF
- | TRBJ2-3 | TRBV12-5 | CASGRPLWSGTDTQYF
- | TRBJ1-2 | TRBV5-1 | CASSSGTPANYGYTF
- | TRBJ2-7 | TRBV18 | CASSVLPGDHSYEQYF
- | TRBJ2-4 | TRBV10-3 | CAISESGGAAKNIQYF
TRBD1 | TRBJ2-1 | TRBV10-3 | CAIRTSGTGGHATYNEQFF
- | TRBJ1-5 | TRBV5-1 | CASSPDSNQPQHF
TRBD1 | TRBJ2-7 | TRBV11-2 | CASSFLRGTGSVYEQYF
- | TRBJ1-1 | TRBV19 | CASSDQGRAVWNTEAFF
- | TRBJ2-2 | TRBV29-1 | CSVEGGRRTGELFF
- | TRBJ2-1 | TRBV2 | CASKAAAVRFF
- | TRBJ2-1 | TRBV5-6 | CASSFGTNNEQFF
- | TRBJ2-3 | TRBV7-3 | CASSAGTDVYF
- | TRBJ2-3 | TRBV6-9 | CASNLFPTRTDTQYF
- | TRBJ2-2 | TRBV7-8 | CASRGSNTGELFF
- | TRBJ2-7 | TRBV7-9 | CASSSRTNSYEQYF
TRBD1 | TRBJ2-7 | TRBV28 | CASSLGDRGVSYEQYF
- | TRBJ1-1 | TRBV27 | CASSPLRGATEAFF